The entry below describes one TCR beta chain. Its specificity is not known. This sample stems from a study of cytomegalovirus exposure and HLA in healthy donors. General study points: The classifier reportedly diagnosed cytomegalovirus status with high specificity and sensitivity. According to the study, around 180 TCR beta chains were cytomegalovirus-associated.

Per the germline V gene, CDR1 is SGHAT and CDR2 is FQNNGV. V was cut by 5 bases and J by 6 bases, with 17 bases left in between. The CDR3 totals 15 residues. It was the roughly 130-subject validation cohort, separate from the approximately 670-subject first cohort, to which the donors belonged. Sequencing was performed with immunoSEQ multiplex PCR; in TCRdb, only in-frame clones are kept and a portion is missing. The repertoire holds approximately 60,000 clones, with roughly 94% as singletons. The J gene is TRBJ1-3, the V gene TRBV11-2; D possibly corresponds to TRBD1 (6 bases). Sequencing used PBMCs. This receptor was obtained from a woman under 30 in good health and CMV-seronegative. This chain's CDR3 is CASSLSDSVLNTIYF. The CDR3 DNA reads TGTGCCAGCAGCCTCTCGGACAGTGTATTAAACACCATATATTTT.